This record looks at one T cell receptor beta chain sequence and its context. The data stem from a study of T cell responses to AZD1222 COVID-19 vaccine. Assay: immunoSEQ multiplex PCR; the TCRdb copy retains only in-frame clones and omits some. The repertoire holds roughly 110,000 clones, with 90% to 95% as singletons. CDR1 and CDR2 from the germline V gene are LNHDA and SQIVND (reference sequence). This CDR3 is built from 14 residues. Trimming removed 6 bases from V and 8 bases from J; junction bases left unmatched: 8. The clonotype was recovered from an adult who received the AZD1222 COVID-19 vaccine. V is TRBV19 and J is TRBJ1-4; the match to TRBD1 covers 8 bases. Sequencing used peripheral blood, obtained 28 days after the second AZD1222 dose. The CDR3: CASRETGGREKLFF. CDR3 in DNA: TGTGCCAGTAGGGAAACAGGGGGGAGAGAAAAACTGTTTTTT.